This T cell receptor (beta chain) was found in a study of CD8+ T cells in alopecia areata. Study-wide findings and caveats: Lesional scalp, especially alopecia totalis/universalis, showed higher clonality than normal scalp.

Worth noting for this clone: Its specificity is unknown.

Extracted from the samples, RNA was reverse transcribed into cDNA to serve as the sequencing template. Here immunoSEQ multiplex PCR was the method, and the copy in TCRdb shows in-frame clones only, minus some. The table lists 150,000 to 200,000 clones, roughly 60% of them singletons. Germline V gives CDR1 SQVTM, CDR2 ANQGSEA. This CDR3 contains 12 residues. The germline V and J ends were trimmed by 6 bases and 5 bases, with 13 bases remaining between them. The sample's treatment: oral pan-JAK inhibitor, 5-10 mg twice daily. In alopecia areata patients, both lesional scalp punch biopsies and peripheral blood were collected.

This receptor was taken from a human donor with alopecia areata. The material sequenced was CD4+ T cells sorted from blood, taken at approximately week 50, from a patient treated with tofacitinib. The rearrangement joins TRBV29-1 to TRBJ1-1; maybe TRBD1 (6 bases). Here the CDR3 DNA reads TGCAGCGTCGCGGGGGCCCGAACTGAAGCTTTCTTT. The encoded protein is CSVAGARTEAFF. The full variable domain, with the rest looked up from reference TRBV29-1 and TRBJ1-1, is SAVISQKPSRDICQRGTSLTIQCQVDSQVTMMFWYRQQPGQSLTLIATANQGSEATYESGFVIDKFPISRPNLTFSTLTVSNMSPEDSSIYLCSVAGARTEAFFGQGTRLTVV.